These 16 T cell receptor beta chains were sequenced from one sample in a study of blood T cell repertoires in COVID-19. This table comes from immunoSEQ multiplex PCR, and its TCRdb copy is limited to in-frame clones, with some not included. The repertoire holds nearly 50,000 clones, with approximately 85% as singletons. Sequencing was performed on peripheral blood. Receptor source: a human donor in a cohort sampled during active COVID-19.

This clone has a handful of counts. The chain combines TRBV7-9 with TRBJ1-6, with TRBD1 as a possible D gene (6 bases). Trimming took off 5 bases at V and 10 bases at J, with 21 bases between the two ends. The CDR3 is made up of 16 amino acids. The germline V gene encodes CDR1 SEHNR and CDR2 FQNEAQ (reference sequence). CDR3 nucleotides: TGTGCCAGCAGCCCCATTACAGGGTTTACAAACTCACCCCTCCACTTT. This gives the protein CASSPITGFTNSPLHF.

The CDR3 DNA sequence: TGTGCCAGCAGCCACGGGGTCGAGAACAGGGGCCCGAAGGCTGAAGCTTTCTTT. As protein: CASSHGVENRGPKAEAFF. This rearrangement joins TRBV7-6 to TRBJ1-1, with 7 bases identical to TRBD1. The J segment lost 6 bases and the V segment lost 5 bases, leaving 21 bases of the junction unmatched. Germline CDR1 SGHVS, CDR2 FNYEAQ. There are 18 residues in the CDR3.

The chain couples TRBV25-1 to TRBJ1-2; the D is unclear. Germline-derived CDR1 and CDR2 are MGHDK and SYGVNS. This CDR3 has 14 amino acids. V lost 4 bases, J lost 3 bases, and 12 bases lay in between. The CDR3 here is CASSARPGDYGYTF. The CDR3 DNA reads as TGTGCCAGCAGTGCTCGACCCGGGGACTATGGCTACACCTTC.

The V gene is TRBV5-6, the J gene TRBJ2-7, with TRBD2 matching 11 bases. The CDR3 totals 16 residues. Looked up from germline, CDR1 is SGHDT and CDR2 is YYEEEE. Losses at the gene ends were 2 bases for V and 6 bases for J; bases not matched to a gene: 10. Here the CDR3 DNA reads TGTGCCAGCAGCTTTCTCCGGGGACTAGCGGTTCCCGAGCAGTACTTC. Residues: CASSFLRGLAVPEQYF. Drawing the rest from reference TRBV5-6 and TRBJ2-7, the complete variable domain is DAGVTQSPTHLIKTRGQQVTLRCSPKSGHDTVSWYQQALGQGPQFIFQYYEEEERQRGNFPDRFSGHQFPNYSSELNVNALLLGDSALYLCASSFLRGLAVPEQYFGPGTRLTVT.

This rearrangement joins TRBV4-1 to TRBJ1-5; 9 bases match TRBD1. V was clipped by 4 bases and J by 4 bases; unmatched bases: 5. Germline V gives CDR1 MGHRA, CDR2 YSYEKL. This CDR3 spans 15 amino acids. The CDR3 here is CASSPGTGSNQPQHF. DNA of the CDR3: TGCGCCAGCAGCCCCGGGACAGGGAGTAATCAGCCCCAGCATTTT.

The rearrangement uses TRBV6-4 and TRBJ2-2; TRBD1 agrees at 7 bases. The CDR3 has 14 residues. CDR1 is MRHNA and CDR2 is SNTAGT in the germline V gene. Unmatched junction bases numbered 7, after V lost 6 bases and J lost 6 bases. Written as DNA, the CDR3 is TGTGCCAGCAGGGCTGGGACAGCCTCCGGGGAGCTGTTTTTT. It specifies CASRAGTASGELFF.

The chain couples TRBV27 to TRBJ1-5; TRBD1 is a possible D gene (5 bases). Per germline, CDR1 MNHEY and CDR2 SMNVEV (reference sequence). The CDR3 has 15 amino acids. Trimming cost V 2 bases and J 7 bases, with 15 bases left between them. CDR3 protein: CASSLRRGFYQPQHF. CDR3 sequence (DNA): TGTGCCAGCAGTTTACGTAGGGGTTTCTACCAGCCCCAGCATTTT.

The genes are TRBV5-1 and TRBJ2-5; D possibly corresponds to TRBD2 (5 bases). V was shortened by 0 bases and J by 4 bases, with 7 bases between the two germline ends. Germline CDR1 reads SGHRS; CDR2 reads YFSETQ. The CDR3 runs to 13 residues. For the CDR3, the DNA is TGCGCCAGCAGCTTGGGTGGAGGAGAGACCCAGTACTTC. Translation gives CASSLGGGETQYF.

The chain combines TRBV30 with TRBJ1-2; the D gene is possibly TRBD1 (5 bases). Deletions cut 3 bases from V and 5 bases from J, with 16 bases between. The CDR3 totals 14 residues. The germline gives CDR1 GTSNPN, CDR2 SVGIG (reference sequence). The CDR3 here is CAWSAGPTSYGYTF. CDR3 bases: TGTGCCTGGAGCGCGGGACCCACCTCATATGGCTACACCTTC. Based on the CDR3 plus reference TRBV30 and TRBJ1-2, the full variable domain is SQTIHQWPATLVQPVGSPLSLECTVEGTSNPNLYWYRQAAGRGLQLLFYSVGIGQISSEVPQNLSASRPQDRQFILSSKKLLLSDSGFYLCAWSAGPTSYGYTFGSGTRLTVV.

The CDR3 region is CASRAGDTIYF. The CDR3 coding sequence is TGTGCCAGCAGGGCCGGGGACACCATATATTTT. The rearrangement uses TRBV6-6 and TRBJ1-3; D gene unclear. The V and J ends lost 6 bases and 8 bases respectively, with 8 bases between them. The CDR3 length is 11 residues. Per germline, CDR1 MNHNY and CDR2 SVGAGI (reference sequence).

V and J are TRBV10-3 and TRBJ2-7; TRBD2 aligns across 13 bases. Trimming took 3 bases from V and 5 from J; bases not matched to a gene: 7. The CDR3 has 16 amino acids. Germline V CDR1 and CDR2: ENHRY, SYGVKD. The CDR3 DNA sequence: TGTGCCATCAGTGACGGGACTAGCGGGAAAAAGAACGAGCAGTACTTC. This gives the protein CAISDGTSGKKNEQYF.

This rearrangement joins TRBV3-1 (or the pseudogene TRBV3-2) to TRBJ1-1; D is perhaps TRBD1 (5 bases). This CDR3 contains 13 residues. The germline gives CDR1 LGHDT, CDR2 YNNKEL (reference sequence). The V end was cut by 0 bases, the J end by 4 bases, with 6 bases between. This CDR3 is CASSQEGRTEAFF. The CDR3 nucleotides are TGTGCCAGCAGCCAAGAGGGGCGCACTGAAGCTTTCTTT.

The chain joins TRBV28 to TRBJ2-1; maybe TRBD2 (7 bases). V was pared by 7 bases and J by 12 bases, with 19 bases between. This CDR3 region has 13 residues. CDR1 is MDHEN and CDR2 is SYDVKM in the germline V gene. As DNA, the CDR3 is TGTGCCAGCACCCAACAAAGGGGGGGCCCGCAGTTCTTC. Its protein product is CASTQQRGGPQFF.

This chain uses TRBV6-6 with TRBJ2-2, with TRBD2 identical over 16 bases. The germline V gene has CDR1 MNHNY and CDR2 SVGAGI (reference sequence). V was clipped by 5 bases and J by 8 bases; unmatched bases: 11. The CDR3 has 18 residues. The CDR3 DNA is TGTGCCAGCAGTCTGGGACTAGCGGGAGGGCCTACTGGTGGGGAGCTGTTTTTT. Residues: CASSLGLAGGPTGGELFF.

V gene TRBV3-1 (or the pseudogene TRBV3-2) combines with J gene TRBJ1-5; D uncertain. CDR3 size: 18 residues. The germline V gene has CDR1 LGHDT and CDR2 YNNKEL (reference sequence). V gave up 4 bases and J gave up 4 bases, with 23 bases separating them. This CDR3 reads CASSPLNPLTSQNQPQHF. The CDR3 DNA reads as TGTGCCAGCAGCCCGTTGAATCCCCTGACAAGCCAAAATCAGCCCCAGCATTTT.

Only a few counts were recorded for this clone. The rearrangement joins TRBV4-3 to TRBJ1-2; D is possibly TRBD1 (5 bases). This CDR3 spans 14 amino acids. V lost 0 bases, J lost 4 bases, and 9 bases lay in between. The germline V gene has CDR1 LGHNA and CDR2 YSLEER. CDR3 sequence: CASSQDRGLYGYTF. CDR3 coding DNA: TGCGCCAGCAGCCAAGATAGGGGCCTCTATGGCTACACCTTC.